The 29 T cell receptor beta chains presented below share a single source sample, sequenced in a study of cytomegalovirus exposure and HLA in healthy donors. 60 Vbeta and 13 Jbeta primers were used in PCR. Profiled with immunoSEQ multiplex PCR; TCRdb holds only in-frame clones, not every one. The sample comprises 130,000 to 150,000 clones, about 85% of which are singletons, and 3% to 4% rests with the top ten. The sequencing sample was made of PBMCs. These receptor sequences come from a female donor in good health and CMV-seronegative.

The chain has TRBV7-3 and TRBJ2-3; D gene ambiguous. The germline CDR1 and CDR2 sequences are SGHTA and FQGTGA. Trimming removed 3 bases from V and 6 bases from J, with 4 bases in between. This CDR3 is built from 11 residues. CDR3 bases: TGTGCCAGCAGCTTTGGCGATACGCAGTATTTT. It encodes CASSFGDTQYF.

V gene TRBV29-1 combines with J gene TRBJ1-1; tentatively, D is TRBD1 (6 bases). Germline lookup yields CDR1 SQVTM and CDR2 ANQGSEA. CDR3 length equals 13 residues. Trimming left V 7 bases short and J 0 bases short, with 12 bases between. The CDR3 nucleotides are TGCAGCGGATCGGGACATTTGAACACTGAAGCTTTCTTT. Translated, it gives CSGSGHLNTEAFF.

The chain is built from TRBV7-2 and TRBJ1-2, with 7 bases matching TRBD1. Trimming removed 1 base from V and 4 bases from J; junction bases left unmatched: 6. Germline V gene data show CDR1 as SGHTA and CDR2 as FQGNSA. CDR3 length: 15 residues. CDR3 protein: CASSLGLGGLYGYTF. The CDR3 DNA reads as TGTGCCAGCAGCTTAGGGCTAGGGGGCCTCTATGGCTACACCTTC.

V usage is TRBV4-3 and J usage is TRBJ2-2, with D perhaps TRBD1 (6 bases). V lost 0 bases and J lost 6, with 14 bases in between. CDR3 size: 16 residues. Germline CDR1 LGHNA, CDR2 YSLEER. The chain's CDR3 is CASSQDQPGVAGELFF. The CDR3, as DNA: TGCGCCAGCAGCCAAGATCAGCCAGGGGTGGCCGGGGAGCTGTTTTTT.

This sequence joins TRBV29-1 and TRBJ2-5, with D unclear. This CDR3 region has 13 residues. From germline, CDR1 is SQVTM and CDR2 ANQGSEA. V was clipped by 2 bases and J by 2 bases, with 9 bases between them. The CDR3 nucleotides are TGCAGCGTTGAAATGGCCACGCAAGAGACCCAGTACTTC. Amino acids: CSVEMATQETQYF. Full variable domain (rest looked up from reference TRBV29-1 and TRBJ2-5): SAVISQKPSRDICQRGTSLTIQCQVDSQVTMMFWYRQQPGQSLTLIATANQGSEATYESGFVIDKFPISRPNLTFSTLTVSNMSPEDSSIYLCSVEMATQETQYFGPGTRLLVL.

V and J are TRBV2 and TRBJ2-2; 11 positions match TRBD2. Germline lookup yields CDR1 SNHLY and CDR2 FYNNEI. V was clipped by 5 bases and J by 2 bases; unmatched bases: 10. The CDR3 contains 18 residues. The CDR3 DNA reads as TGTGCCAGCAGTAAACTACCTACTAGCGGGAGTAACACCGGGGAGCTGTTTTTT. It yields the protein CASSKLPTSGSNTGELFF.

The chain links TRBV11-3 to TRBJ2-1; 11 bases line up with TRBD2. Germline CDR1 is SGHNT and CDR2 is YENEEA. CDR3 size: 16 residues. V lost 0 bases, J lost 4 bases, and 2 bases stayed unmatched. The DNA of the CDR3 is TGTGCCAGCAGCTTAGAGACTAGCGGGAAGTACAATGAGCAGTTCTTC. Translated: CASSLETSGKYNEQFF.

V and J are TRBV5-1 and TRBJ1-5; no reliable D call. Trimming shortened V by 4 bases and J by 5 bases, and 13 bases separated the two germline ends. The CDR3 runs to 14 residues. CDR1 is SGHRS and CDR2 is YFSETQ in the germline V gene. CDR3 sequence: CASSPNSLDQPQHF. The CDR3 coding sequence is TGCGCCAGCAGCCCCAACAGCTTGGATCAGCCCCAGCATTTT.

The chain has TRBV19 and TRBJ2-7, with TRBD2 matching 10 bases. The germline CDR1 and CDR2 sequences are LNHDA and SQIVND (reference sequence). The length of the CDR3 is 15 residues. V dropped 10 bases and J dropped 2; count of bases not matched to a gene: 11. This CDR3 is CATTPGTSVTYEQYF. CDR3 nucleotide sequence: TGTGCCACCACCCCCGGGACTAGCGTAACCTACGAGCAGTACTTC.

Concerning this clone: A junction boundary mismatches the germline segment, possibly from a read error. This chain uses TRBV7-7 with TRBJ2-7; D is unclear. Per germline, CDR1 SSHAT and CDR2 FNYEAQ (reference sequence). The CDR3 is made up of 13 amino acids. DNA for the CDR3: TGTGCTAGCAGCTTAGAAAGAGGCCACGAGCAGTACTTC. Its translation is CASSLERGHEQYF.

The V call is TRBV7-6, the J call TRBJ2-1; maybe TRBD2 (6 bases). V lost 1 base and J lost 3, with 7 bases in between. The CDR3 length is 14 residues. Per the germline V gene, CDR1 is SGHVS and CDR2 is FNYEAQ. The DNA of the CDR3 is TGTGCCAGCAGCTTAGGGAGGGTCTACAATGAGCAGTTCTTC. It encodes CASSLGRVYNEQFF.

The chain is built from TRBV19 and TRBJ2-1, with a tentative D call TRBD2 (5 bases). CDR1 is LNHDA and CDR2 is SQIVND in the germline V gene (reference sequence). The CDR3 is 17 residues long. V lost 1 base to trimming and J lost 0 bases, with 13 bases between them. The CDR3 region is CASSIGARRSSYNEQFF. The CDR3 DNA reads TGTGCCAGTAGTATAGGGGCAAGGAGGTCCTCCTACAATGAGCAGTTCTTC.

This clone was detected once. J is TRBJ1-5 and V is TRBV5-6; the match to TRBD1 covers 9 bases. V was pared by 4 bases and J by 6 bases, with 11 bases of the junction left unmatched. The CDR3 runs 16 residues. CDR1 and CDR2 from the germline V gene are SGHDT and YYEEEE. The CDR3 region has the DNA TGTGCCAGCAGCGCAAGACAGGGGGTAAGGAGTCAGCCCCAGCATTTT. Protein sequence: CASSARQGVRSQPQHF.

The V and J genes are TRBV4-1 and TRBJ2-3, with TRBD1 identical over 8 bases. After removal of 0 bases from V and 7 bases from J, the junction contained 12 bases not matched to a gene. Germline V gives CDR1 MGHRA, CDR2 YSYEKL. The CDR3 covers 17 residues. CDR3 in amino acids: CASSQDFVSGGANTQYF. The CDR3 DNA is TGCGCCAGCAGCCAAGATTTTGTGTCAGGGGGCGCGAATACGCAGTATTTT.

CDR3 in DNA: TGTGCCAGCAGTAATCCGTACACAGGGAGCTCCTACGAGCAGTACTTC. Amino acid sequence: CASSNPYTGSSYEQYF. The rearrangement joins TRBV5-5 to TRBJ2-7, with TRBD1 as a possible D gene (6 bases). The CDR3 runs 16 residues. Germline assignment: CDR1 SGHKS and CDR2 YYEKEE (reference sequence). V lost 5 bases and J 0 bases, leaving 18 bases between the germline ends.

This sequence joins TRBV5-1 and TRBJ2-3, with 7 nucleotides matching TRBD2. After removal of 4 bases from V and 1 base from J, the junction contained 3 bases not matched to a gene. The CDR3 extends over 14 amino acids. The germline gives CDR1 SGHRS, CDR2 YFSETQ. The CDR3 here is CASSASGGTDTQYF. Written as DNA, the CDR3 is TGCGCCAGCAGCGCAAGCGGGGGCACAGATACGCAGTATTTT. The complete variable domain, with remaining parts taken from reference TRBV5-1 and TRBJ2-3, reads KAGVTQTPRYLIKTRGQQVTLSCSPISGHRSVSWYQQTPGQGLQFLFEYFSETQRNKGNFPGRFSGRQFSNSRSEMNVSTLELGDSALYLCASSASGGTDTQYFGPGTRLTVL.

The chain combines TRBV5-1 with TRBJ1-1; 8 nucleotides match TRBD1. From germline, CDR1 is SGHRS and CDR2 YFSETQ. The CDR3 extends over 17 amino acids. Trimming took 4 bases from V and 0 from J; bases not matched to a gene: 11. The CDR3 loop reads CASSQTGGGLLNTEAFF. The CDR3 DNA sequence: TGCGCCAGCAGCCAAACAGGGGGAGGTCTACTGAACACTGAAGCTTTCTTT. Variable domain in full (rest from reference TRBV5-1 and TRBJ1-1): KAGVTQTPRYLIKTRGQQVTLSCSPISGHRSVSWYQQTPGQGLQFLFEYFSETQRNKGNFPGRFSGRQFSNSRSEMNVSTLELGDSALYLCASSQTGGGLLNTEAFFGQGTRLTVV.

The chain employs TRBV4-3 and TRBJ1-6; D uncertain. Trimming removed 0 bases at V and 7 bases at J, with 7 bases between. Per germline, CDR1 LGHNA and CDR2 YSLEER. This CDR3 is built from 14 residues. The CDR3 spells CASSQEKHNSPLHF. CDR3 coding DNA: TGCGCCAGCAGCCAAGAGAAACACAATTCACCCCTCCACTTT.

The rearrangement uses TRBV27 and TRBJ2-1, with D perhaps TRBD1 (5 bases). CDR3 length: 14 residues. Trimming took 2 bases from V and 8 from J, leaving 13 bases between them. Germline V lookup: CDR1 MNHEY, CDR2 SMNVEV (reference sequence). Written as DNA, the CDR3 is TGTGCCAGCAGTTTAACGACAGTTAGGGATGAGCAGTTCTTC. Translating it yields CASSLTTVRDEQFF.

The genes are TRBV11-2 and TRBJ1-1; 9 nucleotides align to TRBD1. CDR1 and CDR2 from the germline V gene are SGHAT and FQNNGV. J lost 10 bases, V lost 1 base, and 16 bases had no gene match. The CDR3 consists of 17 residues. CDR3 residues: CASSLALGGQGRRAAFF. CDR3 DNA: TGTGCCAGCAGCTTAGCCTTGGGGGGACAGGGTAGACGGGCAGCTTTCTTT.

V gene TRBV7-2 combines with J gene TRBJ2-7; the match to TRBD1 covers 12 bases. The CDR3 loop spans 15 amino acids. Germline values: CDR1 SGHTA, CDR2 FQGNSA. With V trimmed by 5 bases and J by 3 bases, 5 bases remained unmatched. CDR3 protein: CASSRDRGPNYEQYF. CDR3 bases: TGTGCCAGCAGCAGGGACAGGGGGCCCAACTACGAGCAGTACTTC.

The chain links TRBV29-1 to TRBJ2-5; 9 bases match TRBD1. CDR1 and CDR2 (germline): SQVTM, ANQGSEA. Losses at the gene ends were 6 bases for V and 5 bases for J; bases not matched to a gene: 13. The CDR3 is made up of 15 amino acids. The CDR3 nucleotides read TGCAGCGTCGGGACACCGGGACAGGGCCGGGAGACCCAGTACTTC. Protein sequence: CSVGTPGQGRETQYF.

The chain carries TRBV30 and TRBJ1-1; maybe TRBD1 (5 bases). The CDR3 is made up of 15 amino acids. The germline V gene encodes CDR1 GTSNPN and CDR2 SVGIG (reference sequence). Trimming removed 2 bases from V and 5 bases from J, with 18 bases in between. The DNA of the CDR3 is TGTGCCTGGAGTTTGGGAGACGGGGGTGGGACTGAAGCTTTCTTT. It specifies CAWSLGDGGGTEAFF.

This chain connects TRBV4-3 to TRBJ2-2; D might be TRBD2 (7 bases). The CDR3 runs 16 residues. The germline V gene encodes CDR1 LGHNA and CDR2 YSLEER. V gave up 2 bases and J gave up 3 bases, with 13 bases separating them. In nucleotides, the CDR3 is TGCGCCAGCAGCCAAAGGGGGGGTCCCCACACCGGGGAGCTGTTTTTT. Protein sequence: CASSQRGGPHTGELFF.

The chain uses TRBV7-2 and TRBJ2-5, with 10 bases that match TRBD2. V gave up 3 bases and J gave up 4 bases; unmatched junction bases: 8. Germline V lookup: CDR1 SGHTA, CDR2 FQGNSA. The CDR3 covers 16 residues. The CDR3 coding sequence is TGTGCCAGCAGCTTGGATTGGACTAGCGGAGGAGAGACCCAGTACTTC. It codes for CASSLDWTSGGETQYF.

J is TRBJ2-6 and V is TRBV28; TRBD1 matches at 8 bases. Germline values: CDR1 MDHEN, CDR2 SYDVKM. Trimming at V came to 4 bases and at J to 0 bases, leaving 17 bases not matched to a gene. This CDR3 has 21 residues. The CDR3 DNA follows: TGTGCCAGCAGTTACCCGATCGGACAGGGCAAAGGGTCCTCTGGGGCCAACGTCCTGACTTTC. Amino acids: CASSYPIGQGKGSSGANVLTF.

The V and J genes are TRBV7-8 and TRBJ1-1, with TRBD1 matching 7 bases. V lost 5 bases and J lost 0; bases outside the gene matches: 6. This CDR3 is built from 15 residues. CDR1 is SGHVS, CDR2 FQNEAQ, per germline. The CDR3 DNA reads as TGTGCCAGCAGCATCTGGACAGGCCTGAACACTGAAGCTTTCTTT. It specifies CASSIWTGLNTEAFF.

The CDR3 bases are TGCGCCAGCAGCCAAGATATCAGGGGCAGGGAAGCTTTCTTT. Translation gives CASSQDIRGREAFF. The V and J genes are TRBV4-3 and TRBJ1-1; TRBD1 might be the D (6 bases). Germline V gives CDR1 LGHNA, CDR2 YSLEER. The CDR3 contains 14 residues. Trimming removed 0 bases at V and 8 bases at J, with 13 bases between.

Here the CDR3 DNA reads TGCGCCAGCAGCTTGACTAGCGGGGCCTACGAGCAGTACTTC. This gives the protein CASSLTSGAYEQYF. The chain links TRBV5-1 to TRBJ2-5, with 10 bases identical to TRBD2. TRBJ2-7 explains the end of the DNA better; the J call may be wrong. Germline CDR1 reads SGHRS; CDR2 reads YFSETQ. CDR3 length: 14 residues.